These 11 T cell receptor beta chains share one sample of origin, sequenced in a study of a mutant IDH1 vaccine in newly diagnosed glioma. Stated time point: baseline, week 1 (first vaccination visit). Treatment reported: pre-vaccination baseline after standard-of-care therapy. Only in-frame clones appear in the TCRdb table, and some are missing; sequencing was by immunoSEQ multiplex PCR. The table shows approximately 88,000 clones, with roughly 78% occurring only once. This material consisted of PBMCs, taken from a glioma patient treated with radiotherapy, temozolomide or both. The source of these receptors is a man in his forties or fifties with glioma.

The chain links TRBV7-2 to TRBJ2-5, with TRBD1 matching over 7 bases. The CDR3 length is 15 residues. The germline V gene has CDR1 SGHTA and CDR2 FQGNSA. J gave up 5 bases and V 2 bases, and 8 bases lay outside the gene matches. CDR3 loop: CASSLLTGASETQYF. CDR3 DNA sequence: TGTGCCAGCAGCTTACTCACAGGGGCATCTGAGACCCAGTACTTC. The full variable domain, its missing parts supplied by reference TRBV7-2 and TRBJ2-5, is GAGVSQSPSNKVTEKGKDVELRCDPISGHTALYWYRQSLGQGLEFLIYFQGNSAPDKSGLPSDRFSAERTGGSVSTLTIQRTQQEDSAVYLCASSLLTGASETQYFGPGTRLLVL.

This chain joins TRBV7-2 and TRBJ1-5; no firm D call. Trimming stripped 1 base from V and 3 bases from J, with 10 bases between. CDR3 size: 15 residues. Germline V gene data show CDR1 as SGHTA and CDR2 as FQGNSA. The CDR3 DNA reads TGTGCCAGCAGCTTAGAGGTAGGGAACAATCAGCCCCAGCATTTT. Encoded protein: CASSLEVGNNQPQHF. Supplemented by reference TRBV7-2 and TRBJ1-5, the full variable domain reads GAGVSQSPSNKVTEKGKDVELRCDPISGHTALYWYRQSLGQGLEFLIYFQGNSAPDKSGLPSDRFSAERTGGSVSTLTIQRTQQEDSAVYLCASSLEVGNNQPQHFGDGTRLSIL.

The V call is TRBV29-1, the J call TRBJ2-3; the D gene is possibly TRBD2 (6 bases). This CDR3 spans 15 amino acids. Trimming removed 4 bases at V and 3 bases at J, with 17 bases between. Germline CDR1 and CDR2: SQVTM and ANQGSEA. The CDR3 DNA follows: TGCAGCGTTGCGAAGGGAGGTGCGGTAACAGATACGCAGTATTTT. Protein sequence: CSVAKGGAVTDTQYF.

The chain joins TRBV25-1 to TRBJ1-2; D remains ambiguous. With 2 bases removed from V and 8 bases from J, the gap between germline ends came to 6 bases. This CDR3 region has 11 residues. Germline values: CDR1 MGHDK, CDR2 SYGVNS. Here the CDR3 DNA reads TGTGCCAGCAGTGAACTAGGAGGCTACACCTTC. This translates into CASSELGGYTF.

A word on this clone: The junction departs from the called germline gene at one end, perhaps through a read error. The rearrangement links TRBV7-7 to TRBJ2-5; TRBD2 matches 10 bases. The CDR3 is 17 amino acids. Per the germline V gene, CDR1 is SSHAT and CDR2 is FNYEAQ (reference sequence). The CDR3, as DNA: TGTGCTAGCAGCCCAAGGACTAGCGGAGTATTCCAAGAGACCCAGTACTTC. Translation: CASSPRTSGVFQETQYF.

In nucleotides, the CDR3 is TGTGCCAGCAGCGACCAGACAGGGGGCAATAATTCACCCCTCCACTTT. Its translation: CASSDQTGGNNSPLHF. The genes are TRBV9 and TRBJ1-6; 10 nucleotides match TRBD1. This CDR3 has 16 residues. The J segment lost 5 bases and the V segment lost 3 bases, leaving 5 bases of the junction unmatched. Germline values: CDR1 SGDLS, CDR2 YYNGEE.

Of note for this clone: A read error may produce the germline difference seen at one junction end. The chain is built from TRBV19 and TRBJ1-1, with D perhaps TRBD1 (5 bases). Germline values: CDR1 LNHDA, CDR2 SQIVND (reference sequence). The CDR3 is made up of 10 amino acids. In DNA form, the CDR3 reads TGTGCCAGTATAGGGGTTGGATTCCACTTT. It is translated as CASIGVGFHF.

V and J are TRBV15 and TRBJ1-3; TRBD1 is a possible D gene (5 bases). CDR3 length equals 15 residues. V lost 4 bases and J lost 0, with 10 bases in between. Germline CDR1 is LNHNV and CDR2 is YYDKDF (reference sequence). The DNA for the CDR3 is TGTGCCACCAGCATTGGGACCAACTCTGGAAACACCATATATTTT. Residues: CATSIGTNSGNTIYF.

This clone was recorded a few times. V and J are TRBV2 and TRBJ1-2; a weak D match, TRBD1 (5 bases). The germline gives CDR1 SNHLY, CDR2 FYNNEI. CDR3 length: 14 amino acids. Trimming took 1 base from V and 10 from J, leaving 16 bases between them. CDR3 protein: CASSEERAGNDYTF. The CDR3 DNA follows: TGTGCCAGCAGTGAAGAACGGGCAGGGAATGACTACACCTTC. Complete variable domain (other parts from reference TRBV2 and TRBJ1-2): EPEVTQTPSHQVTQMGQEVILRCVPISNHLYFYWYRQILGQKVEFLVSFYNNEISEKSEIFDDQFSVERPDGSNFTLKIRSTKLEDSAMYFCASSEERAGNDYTFGSGTRLTVV.

This chain links TRBV2 with TRBJ2-3; D not certain. The CDR3 has 13 amino acids. Germline CDR1 is SNHLY and CDR2 is FYNNEI. Trimming cost V 6 bases and J 0 bases, with 7 bases left between them. CDR3 nucleotides: TGTGCCAGCAGATCTTCTAGCACAGATACGCAGTATTTT. Protein product: CASRSSSTDTQYF.

The gene calls are TRBV7-2 and TRBJ1-3; 7 bases match TRBD1. Germline assignment: CDR1 SGHTA and CDR2 FQGNSA. The CDR3 sequence is 14 residues long. Trimming took 5 bases from V and 4 from J; bases not matched to a gene: 5. The CDR3 sequence: CASSLQGSGNTIYF. For the CDR3, the DNA is TGTGCCAGCAGCCTACAGGGGTCAGGAAACACCATATATTTT.